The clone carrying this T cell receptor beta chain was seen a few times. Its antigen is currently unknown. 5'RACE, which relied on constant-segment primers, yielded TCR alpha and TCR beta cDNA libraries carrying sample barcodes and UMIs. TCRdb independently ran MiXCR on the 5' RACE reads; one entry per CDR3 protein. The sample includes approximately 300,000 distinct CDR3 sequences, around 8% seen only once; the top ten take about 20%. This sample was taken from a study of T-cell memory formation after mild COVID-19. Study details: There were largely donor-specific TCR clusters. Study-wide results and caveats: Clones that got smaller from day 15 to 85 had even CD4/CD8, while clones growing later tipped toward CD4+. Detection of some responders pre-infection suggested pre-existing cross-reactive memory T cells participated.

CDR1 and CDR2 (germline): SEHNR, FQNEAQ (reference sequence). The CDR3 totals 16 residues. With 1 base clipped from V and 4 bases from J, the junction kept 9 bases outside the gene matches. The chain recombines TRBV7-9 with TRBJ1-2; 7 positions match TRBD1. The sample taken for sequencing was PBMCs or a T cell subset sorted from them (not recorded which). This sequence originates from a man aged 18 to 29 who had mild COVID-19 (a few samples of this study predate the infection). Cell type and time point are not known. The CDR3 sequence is CASSLVPGQTSYGYTF. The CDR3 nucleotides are TGTGCCAGCAGCTTAGTACCGGGACAGACCTCCTATGGCTACACCTTC.